Shown below are 16 T cell receptor beta chains from a single sample sequenced in a study of shared clonotypes between healthy human individuals. Naive CD8 cells, CD45RO-negative and positively selected for CCR7, excluded terminally differentiated effector memory CD45RA+ cells. TCRdb keeps only in-frame clones here, not all; method: immunoSEQ multiplex PCR. The table shows around 2.1 million clones, with about 92% occurring only once. Sequencing was performed on naive CD8+ T cells from PBMCs. Receptors originate from a man in his late teens or twenties in good health. Some clones in this sample may be carry-over from other donors' samples.

The gene calls are TRBV4-3 and TRBJ2-2, with D unresolved. CDR1 is LGHNA, CDR2 YSLEER, per germline. With 1 base removed from V and 5 bases from J, the gap between germline ends came to 14 bases. The CDR3 is made up of 16 amino acids. CDR3 sequence reads: CASSQVAYATTGELFF. For the CDR3, the DNA is TGCGCCAGCAGCCAAGTGGCTTACGCTACAACCGGGGAGCTGTTTTTT.

The chain is built from TRBV27 and TRBJ2-3; D is perhaps TRBD2 (5 bases). This CDR3 region has 16 residues. The V end lost 3 bases, the J end lost 1 base, and 14 bases lay between the germline ends. The germline V gene has CDR1 MNHEY and CDR2 SMNVEV (reference sequence). In DNA form, the CDR3 reads TGTGCCAGCAGTTTGCGAGTCTCCGGGGGCACAGATACGCAGTATTTT. This codes for CASSLRVSGGTDTQYF.

The chain joins TRBV29-1 to TRBJ1-2; D not resolved. Germline V lookup: CDR1 SQVTM, CDR2 ANQGSEA. There are 11 residues in the CDR3. V lost 6 bases to trimming and J lost 8 bases, with 13 bases between them. The CDR3 DNA is TGCAGCGTGGTGTCCCCCGCGGGCTACACCTTC. This sequence encodes CSVVSPAGYTF.

This chain joins TRBV28 and TRBJ2-2; 9 nucleotides line up with TRBD1. The CDR3 has 13 residues. The V segment lost 5 bases and the J segment 5 bases; nucleotides outside the gene matches: 0. Germline values: CDR1 MDHEN, CDR2 SYDVKM. The CDR3 nucleotides are TGTGCCAGCAGTGACAGGGGGACCGGGGAGCTGTTTTTT. This sequence encodes CASSDRGTGELFF.

The chain employs TRBV4-3 and TRBJ2-5; possible D gene TRBD2, 6 bases. The assigned J gene may be wrong: the sequence end matches TRBJ2-7 better. The CDR3 has 15 residues. CDR1 and CDR2 from the germline V gene are LGHNA and YSLEER. CDR3 nucleotide sequence: TGCGCCAGCAGCCAAGCGTCGACGGGGGCCTACGAGCAGTACTTC. Encoded protein: CASSQASTGAYEQYF.

This chain uses TRBV7-6 with TRBJ2-7, with TRBD1 identical over 7 bases. The junction had 4 bases not matched to a gene; V was cut back by 5 bases and J by 0 bases. The CDR3 is 14 residues long. Germline V gives CDR1 SGHVS, CDR2 FNYEAQ. The DNA of the CDR3 is TGTGCCAGCAGCCCTCGACAGGGCTCCTACGAGCAGTACTTC. Protein product: CASSPRQGSYEQYF. Looking up the rest from reference TRBV7-6 and TRBJ2-7 gives the full variable domain: GAGVSQSPRYKVTKRGQDVALRCDPISGHVSLYWYRQALGQGPEFLTYFNYEAQQDKSGLPNDRFSAERPEGSISTLTIQRTEQRDSAMYRCASSPRQGSYEQYFGPGTRLTVT.

With regard to this clone: Other nucleotide sequences in the sample specify the same CDR3. V is TRBV10-1 and J is TRBJ2-1; D is undetermined. CDR3 size: 12 residues. Germline values: CDR1 WNHNN, CDR2 SYGVQD (reference sequence). Trimming pared 0 bases from V and 8 bases from J, leaving 5 bases between. The CDR3 here is CASSESGDEQFF. DNA for the CDR3: TGCGCCAGCAGTGAGTCCGGAGATGAGCAGTTCTTC.

The CDR3 nucleotides read TGCGCCAGCAGCGTAACCTTCGGACAGGGGAGCTCCTACAATGAGCAGTTCTTC. Translated, it gives CASSVTFGQGSSYNEQFF. This chain connects TRBV5-1 to TRBJ2-1, with 9 positions matching TRBD1. Germline values: CDR1 SGHRS, CDR2 YFSETQ. The CDR3 totals 18 residues. Trimming cost V 4 bases and J 0 bases; bases outside gene matches: 11.

V usage is TRBV7-2 and J usage is TRBJ2-7; 9 positions match TRBD1. This CDR3 has 14 residues. The V and J ends lost 2 bases and 6 bases, in that order; junction bases with no gene match: 5. CDR1 and CDR2 (germline): SGHTA, FQGNSA. The CDR3 DNA is TGTGCCAGCAGCTTAAACAGGGGGCAGGCCGAGCAGTACTTC. This sequence encodes CASSLNRGQAEQYF. The full variable domain, with the rest looked up from reference TRBV7-2 and TRBJ2-7, is GAGVSQSPSNKVTEKGKDVELRCDPISGHTALYWYRQSLGQGLEFLIYFQGNSAPDKSGLPSDRFSAERTGGSVSTLTIQRTQQEDSAVYLCASSLNRGQAEQYFGPGTRLTVT.

The chain links TRBV9 to TRBJ2-7, with D possibly TRBD1 on 6 matching bases. CDR3 length: 14 amino acids. With 0 bases removed from V and 2 bases from J, the gap between germline ends came to 9 bases. The germline CDR1 and CDR2 sequences are SGDLS and YYNGEE. This chain's CDR3 is CASSVDGTPYEQYF. CDR3 nucleotides: TGTGCCAGCAGCGTAGATGGGACACCCTACGAGCAGTACTTC.

The rearrangement joins TRBV4-1 to TRBJ2-3; a possible D gene is TRBD2 (5 bases). V was pared by 0 bases and J by 3 bases, with 7 bases between. The CDR3 is 14 amino acids. Per germline, CDR1 MGHRA and CDR2 YSYEKL. The CDR3 DNA is TGCGCCAGCAGCCAAGACAGGAGGACAGATACGCAGTATTTT. Translated, it gives CASSQDRRTDTQYF.

The chain links TRBV27 to TRBJ2-7; 7 nucleotides align to TRBD2. V was pared by 10 bases and J by 7 bases, with 19 bases of the junction left unmatched. In germline, CDR1 is MNHEY, CDR2 SMNVEV (reference sequence). The CDR3 is 15 residues long. CDR3 nucleotides: TGTGCCACCGGTGTTCCGGGACTACCAGCGTGGGAGCAGTACTTC. The encoded protein is CATGVPGLPAWEQYF.

V usage is TRBV2 and J usage is TRBJ2-1; no reliable D call. CDR1 and CDR2 (germline): SNHLY, FYNNEI. The CDR3 has 15 residues. Trimming left V 4 bases short and J 8 bases short, with 18 bases between. CDR3 protein: CASSGVTKLSDEQFF. In nucleotides, the CDR3 is TGTGCCAGCAGTGGGGTGACAAAGCTTTCCGATGAGCAGTTCTTC. Looking up the rest from reference TRBV2 and TRBJ2-1 gives the full variable domain: EPEVTQTPSHQVTQMGQEVILRCVPISNHLYFYWYRQILGQKVEFLVSFYNNEISEKSEIFDDQFSVERPDGSNFTLKIRSTKLEDSAMYFCASSGVTKLSDEQFFGPGTRLTVL.

The chain joins TRBV7-9 to TRBJ2-1; tentative D call: TRBD2 (6 bases). Trimming left V 6 bases short and J 7 bases short, with 22 bases between. The CDR3 sequence is 16 residues long. CDR1 SEHNR and CDR2 FQNEAQ come from the germline V gene (reference sequence). This CDR3 is CASSSPMGRDRNEQFF. The CDR3 DNA sequence: TGTGCCAGCAGTTCCCCCATGGGGCGGGATCGGAATGAGCAGTTCTTC.

V gene TRBV7-9 combines with J gene TRBJ2-7, with D uncertain. V lost 1 base, J lost 7 bases, and 8 bases lay in between. This CDR3 region has 12 residues. From germline, CDR1 is SEHNR and CDR2 FQNEAQ (reference sequence). DNA of the CDR3: TGTGCCAGCAGCTTAGAGGCCAGGGAGCAGTACTTC. Translation: CASSLEAREQYF.

V and J are TRBV5-4 and TRBJ1-1; 9 bases are shared with TRBD1. J gave up 7 bases and V 6 bases, and 10 bases lay outside the gene matches. This CDR3 region has 14 residues. The germline CDR1 and CDR2 sequences are SGHNT and YYREEE (reference sequence). The CDR3 loop reads CASTPEGQGNEAFF. The CDR3 DNA is TGTGCCAGCACCCCGGAGGGACAGGGAAATGAAGCTTTCTTT.